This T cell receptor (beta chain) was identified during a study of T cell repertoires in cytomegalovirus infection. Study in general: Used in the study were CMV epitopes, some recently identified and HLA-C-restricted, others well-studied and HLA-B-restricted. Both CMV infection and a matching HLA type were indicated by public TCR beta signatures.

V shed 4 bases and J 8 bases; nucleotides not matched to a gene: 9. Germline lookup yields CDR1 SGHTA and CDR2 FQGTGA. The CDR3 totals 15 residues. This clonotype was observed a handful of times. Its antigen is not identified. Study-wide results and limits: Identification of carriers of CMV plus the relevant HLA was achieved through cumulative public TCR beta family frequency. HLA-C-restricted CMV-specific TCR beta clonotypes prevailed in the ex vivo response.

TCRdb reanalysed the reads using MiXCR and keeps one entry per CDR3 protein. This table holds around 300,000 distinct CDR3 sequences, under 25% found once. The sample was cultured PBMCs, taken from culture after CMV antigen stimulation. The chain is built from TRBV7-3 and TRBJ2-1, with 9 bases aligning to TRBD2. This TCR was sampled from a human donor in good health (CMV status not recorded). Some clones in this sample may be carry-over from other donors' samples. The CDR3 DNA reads TGTGCCAGCAGCTCTAGCGGGACCCCTTGGGATGAGCAGTTCTTC. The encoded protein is CASSSSGTPWDEQFF.